Shown below are 28 T cell receptor beta chains from a single sample sequenced in a study of cytomegalovirus exposure and HLA in healthy donors. Primers: 60 Vbeta forward and 13 Jbeta reverse. Repertoires were generated with immunoSEQ multiplex PCR, while TCRdb's copy carries only in-frame clones and drops some. The table records roughly 200,000 clones, 70% to 90% of them present only once. Specimen: PBMCs. Receptor source: a man aged 25 to 40 in good health and CMV-seronegative.

The V call is TRBV28, the J call TRBJ1-2; D may be TRBD1 (6 bases). Germline V gene data show CDR1 as MDHEN and CDR2 as SYDVKM. Trimming took 5 bases from V and 4 from J, leaving 11 bases between them. This CDR3 has 13 amino acids. The CDR3 DNA is TGTGCCAGCAGTCTCAGGGGCTTCTATGGCTACACCTTC. It translates to CASSLRGFYGYTF.

The V and J genes are TRBV25-1 and TRBJ2-2; perhaps TRBD2 as D (6 bases). CDR1 is MGHDK and CDR2 is SYGVNS in the germline V gene. V was clipped by 1 base and J by 6 bases, with 9 bases between them. The CDR3 loop spans 14 amino acids. Here the CDR3 DNA reads TGTGCCAGCAGTGAATTGGAGGGAGCCGGGGAGCTGTTTTTT. It translates to CASSELEGAGELFF.

The rearrangement joins TRBV19 to TRBJ2-5, with 11 bases lining up with TRBD2. Trimming took 3 bases from V and 6 from J; bases not matched to a gene: 12. The CDR3 is 17 amino acids. Germline assignment: CDR1 LNHDA and CDR2 SQIVND (reference sequence). The CDR3 sequence: CASSMLAGGLGVKTQYF. The DNA for the CDR3 is TGTGCCAGTAGTATGTTAGCGGGGGGGCTTGGCGTGAAGACCCAGTACTTC.

This chain uses TRBV20-1 with TRBJ2-3; possible D gene TRBD2, 5 bases. The CDR3 covers 11 residues. Trimming removed 6 bases at V and 10 bases at J, with 14 bases between. Per germline, CDR1 DFQATT and CDR2 SNEGSKA (reference sequence). This CDR3 is CSATLGRAQYF. CDR3 coding DNA: TGCAGTGCCACACTAGGGCGGGCGCAGTATTTT.

The gene calls are TRBV19 and TRBJ2-5, with D possibly matching TRBD2 (7 bases). Trimming shortened V by 4 bases and J by 5 bases, and 11 bases separated the two germline ends. This CDR3 spans 13 amino acids. Germline CDR1 is LNHDA and CDR2 is SQIVND (reference sequence). Here the CDR3 DNA reads TGTGCCAGTAGTAGGGGGGGCTTGGAGACCCAGTACTTC. Its protein product is CASSRGGLETQYF.

About this clone itself: Other DNA sequences in the sample encode the same CDR3. The chain couples TRBV2 to TRBJ1-5, with TRBD1 matching over 7 bases. J gave up 6 bases and V 10 bases, and 15 bases lay outside the gene matches. Germline V gene data show CDR1 as SNHLY and CDR2 as FYNNEI. The CDR3 spans 15 residues. CDR3 nucleotides: TGTGCCACCAAGGGGGAGCAGGGGGAACGTCAGCCCCAGCATTTT. This gives the protein CATKGEQGERQPQHF. Full variable domain (rest looked up from reference TRBV2 and TRBJ1-5): EPEVTQTPSHQVTQMGQEVILRCVPISNHLYFYWYRQILGQKVEFLVSFYNNEISEKSEIFDDQFSVERPDGSNFTLKIRSTKLEDSAMYFCATKGEQGERQPQHFGDGTRLSIL.

The CDR3 here is CASIPGGAGGGTDTQYF. CDR3 coding DNA: TGTGCCAGCATCCCGGGGGGGGCGGGGGGGGGCACAGATACGCAGTATTTT. The rearrangement links TRBV28 to TRBJ2-3; 9 positions match TRBD2. Germline assignment: CDR1 MDHEN and CDR2 SYDVKM. The V gene end was trimmed by 7 bases and the J gene end by 1 base; junction bases not matched to a gene: 12. The CDR3 is made up of 17 amino acids.

The rearrangement links TRBV5-1 to TRBJ1-5; 8 positions match TRBD1. The J segment lost 4 bases and the V segment lost 9 bases, leaving 12 bases of the junction unmatched. The CDR3 runs 15 residues. CDR1 is SGHRS and CDR2 is YFSETQ in the germline V gene. The CDR3 loop is CANPQGQGRNQPQHF. The CDR3 DNA reads as TGCGCCAACCCCCAAGGACAGGGAAGGAATCAGCCCCAGCATTTT.

The count of this clone is one. This rearrangement joins TRBV19 to TRBJ1-5; tentative D call: TRBD1 (5 bases). V gave up 6 bases and J gave up 0 bases, with 9 bases separating them. CDR1 and CDR2 from the germline V gene are LNHDA and SQIVND (reference sequence). The CDR3 consists of 14 residues. The DNA for the CDR3 is TGTGCCAGTAGGGTACAGGCTAGCAATCAGCCCCAGCATTTT. It translates to CASRVQASNQPQHF.

The J gene is TRBJ1-1, the V gene TRBV15; TRBD1 might be the D (6 bases). CDR3 length: 15 amino acids. Germline V CDR1 and CDR2: LNHNV, YYDKDF (reference sequence). The ends were cut back, 2 bases at V and 3 bases at J, with 13 bases in the middle. The CDR3 DNA reads as TGTGCCACCAGCAGATATAACAGGGTAGACACTGAAGCTTTCTTT. Residues: CATSRYNRVDTEAFF.

This clone was detected only once. This CDR3 reads CASSPRTSGGPSSYNEQFF. The DNA for the CDR3 is TGCGCCAGCAGCCCCCGGACTAGCGGGGGACCGAGCTCCTACAATGAGCAGTTCTTC. J is TRBJ2-1 and V is TRBV4-3; 13 nucleotides match TRBD2. The CDR3 spans 19 residues. Germline V CDR1 and CDR2: LGHNA, YSLEER. V shed 4 bases and J 0 bases; nucleotides not matched to a gene: 9.

V gene TRBV5-6 combines with J gene TRBJ2-5, with TRBD2 identical over 8 bases. The J call may not be correct, given that the DNA end is closer to TRBJ2-7. Germline V gene data show CDR1 as SGHDT and CDR2 as YYEEEE. This CDR3 has 16 residues. CDR3 DNA sequence: TGTGCCAGCAGCTCACCCCCGGGACTAGGGACGTACGAGCAGTACTTC. Translating it yields CASSSPPGLGTYEQYF.

Here the CDR3 reads CASSLEGRVYGYTF. CDR3 DNA: TGTGCCAGCAGCTTAGAGGGCAGGGTCTATGGCTACACCTTC. The V call is TRBV7-2, the J call TRBJ1-2, with D maybe TRBD1 (5 bases). The CDR3 consists of 14 residues. Germline CDR1 is SGHTA and CDR2 is FQGNSA. V shed 1 base and J shed 4 bases, with 10 bases lying between them.

As DNA, the CDR3 is TGCGCCAGCAGCAAGACGGGACAGCCTACTGAAAAACTGTTTTTT. Protein product: CASSKTGQPTEKLFF. This chain links TRBV5-1 with TRBJ1-4, with TRBD1 identical over 7 bases. With 4 bases clipped from V and 7 bases from J, the junction kept 10 bases outside the gene matches. From germline, CDR1 is SGHRS and CDR2 YFSETQ. The CDR3 is made up of 15 amino acids.

The gene calls are TRBV28 and TRBJ2-3; 8 bases map to TRBD1. The V gene's germline CDR1 is MDHEN and CDR2 SYDVKM. Unmatched junction bases numbered 28, after V lost 6 bases and J lost 5 bases. This CDR3 is 21 amino acids long. The CDR3 here is CASSLRHRLMGTGYGGDTQYF. Here the CDR3 DNA reads TGTGCCAGCAGCCTACGACATAGGTTGATGGGGACAGGTTACGGTGGAGATACGCAGTATTTT.

V gene TRBV13 combines with J gene TRBJ1-2; TRBD1 agrees at 10 bases. Trimming removed 7 bases from V and 2 bases from J; junction bases left unmatched: 1. Germline values: CDR1 PRHDT, CDR2 FYEKMQ (reference sequence). The CDR3 covers 13 residues. CDR3 region: CASMTGGNYGYTF. Written as DNA, the CDR3 is TGTGCCAGCATGACAGGGGGCAACTATGGCTACACCTTC.

J is TRBJ1-6 and V is TRBV14, with 7 bases fitting TRBD1. The germline gives CDR1 SGHDN, CDR2 FVKESK. J lost 5 bases, V lost 4 bases, and 2 bases had no gene match. The length of the CDR3 is 14 residues. The DNA of the CDR3 is TGTGCCAGCAGCCCGGGACAGAATAATTCACCCCTCCACTTT. This sequence encodes CASSPGQNNSPLHF.

The sample holds a few counts of this clone. This chain joins TRBV11-2 and TRBJ2-1; 11 nucleotides line up with TRBD2. From germline, CDR1 is SGHAT and CDR2 FQNNGV. The CDR3 consists of 15 residues. J gave up 6 bases and V 2 bases, and 3 bases lay outside the gene matches. CDR3: CASSLTLAGGNEQFF. The CDR3 nucleotides read TGTGCCAGCAGCTTAACCCTAGCGGGGGGCAATGAGCAGTTCTTC.

This chain uses TRBV7-2 with TRBJ2-5; 15 positions agree with TRBD2. Trimming cost V 3 bases and J 7 bases; bases outside gene matches: 12. The germline CDR1 and CDR2 sequences are SGHTA and FQGNSA. The CDR3 sequence is 18 residues long. Here the CDR3 reads CASSLRPGLAGGSGTQYF. The CDR3 region has the DNA TGTGCCAGCAGCTTGAGACCGGGACTAGCGGGGGGATCGGGGACCCAGTACTTC.

CDR3 coding DNA: TGTGCCAGCGGCGGACTCACAGATACGCAGTATTTT. The encoded protein is CASGGLTDTQYF. The rearrangement links TRBV9 to TRBJ2-3; tentative D call: TRBD2 (5 bases). The CDR3 length is 12 residues. V was pared by 7 bases and J by 2 bases, with 8 bases between. Per the germline V gene, CDR1 is SGDLS and CDR2 is YYNGEE.

This chain links TRBV5-8 with TRBJ1-5, with TRBD1 as a possible D gene (6 bases). The germline V gene encodes CDR1 SGHTS and CDR2 YDEGEE. V was clipped by 1 base and J by 1 base, with 9 bases between them. The CDR3 length is 15 residues. In nucleotides, the CDR3 is TGTGCCAGCAGCTTGTGGGGGCAGAGCAATCAGCCCCAGCATTTT. Its translation: CASSLWGQSNQPQHF.

This clone appeared a single time. The chain recombines TRBV6-5 with TRBJ1-1; no reliable D call. V lost 4 bases, J lost 4 bases, and 10 bases lay in between. The germline V gene has CDR1 MNHEY and CDR2 SVGAGI. The CDR3 totals 13 residues. Written as DNA, the CDR3 is TGTGCCAGCAGTTCCGCGGTGGGCACTGAAGCTTTCTTT. It yields the protein CASSSAVGTEAFF.

A word on this clone: The sample has other DNA sequences that encode this CDR3 too. The chain uses TRBV5-1 and TRBJ2-5; maybe TRBD1 (6 bases). CDR3 length: 13 amino acids. Germline values: CDR1 SGHRS, CDR2 YFSETQ. V lost 2 bases, J lost 1 base, and 6 bases lay in between. CDR3: CASSLQGQETQYF. The DNA of the CDR3 is TGCGCCAGCAGCTTACAGGGCCAAGAGACCCAGTACTTC.

The genes are TRBV6-5 and TRBJ2-5; 8 positions agree with TRBD2. The J call may be incorrect, as the DNA end agrees better with TRBJ2-7. Looked up from germline, CDR1 is MNHEY and CDR2 is SVGAGI. This CDR3 has 14 amino acids. The CDR3 loop is CASSLGTSTYEQYF. The DNA of the CDR3 is TGTGCCAGCAGCCTAGGGACTAGTACCTACGAGCAGTACTTC.

V is TRBV19 and J is TRBJ2-7, with 8 bases fitting TRBD1. Germline loops: CDR1 LNHDA, CDR2 SQIVND (reference sequence). The CDR3 spans 14 residues. V was pared by 3 bases and J by 0 bases, with 1 base of the junction left unmatched. The CDR3 DNA is TGTGCCAGTAGTATCGGGACAGGCTCCTACGAGCAGTACTTC. The encoded protein is CASSIGTGSYEQYF.

About this clone itself: Sequence at one end of the junction differs from germline and may be a read error. In DNA form, the CDR3 reads TGTGCCAGCAGGTCACCGGGGGGCTCTCCTGACTCTGGGGCCAGCGTCCTGACTTTC. Amino acids: CASRSPGGSPDSGASVLTF. The chain couples TRBV28 to TRBJ2-6, with D perhaps TRBD2 (7 bases). Germline lookup yields CDR1 MDHEN and CDR2 SYDVKM. The CDR3 consists of 19 residues.

The chain uses TRBV11-3 and TRBJ1-4, with 8 bases that match TRBD1. V was clipped by 5 bases and J by 2 bases; unmatched bases: 19. The germline V gene encodes CDR1 SGHNT and CDR2 YENEEA. The CDR3 consists of 20 residues. CDR3 amino acids: CASSTRTGPGRCATNEKLFF. DNA of the CDR3: TGTGCCAGCAGCACTCGGACAGGGCCGGGAAGATGTGCTACTAATGAAAAACTGTTTTTT.

The chain recombines TRBV11-2 with TRBJ1-2; D possibly corresponds to TRBD1 (5 bases). The CDR3 sequence is 14 residues long. Trimming removed 3 bases at V and 5 bases at J, with 13 bases between. Germline V gene lookup returns CDR1 SGHAT and CDR2 FQNNGV. The CDR3 DNA sequence: TGTGCCAGCAGCTTGCTGGGGGGTGGTTATGGCTACACCTTC. The encoded protein is CASSLLGGGYGYTF.